The next 30 T cell receptor beta chains were all read from a single sample in a study of blood T cell repertoires in COVID-19. The repertoire was sequenced with immunoSEQ multiplex PCR; TCRdb's copy has only in-frame clones and lacks some. Here the sample spans around 100,000 clones, roughly 84% being singletons. Sequencing used peripheral blood. The receptors originated from a woman in her 70s with acute or convalescent COVID-19.

The sample holds a few counts of this clone. The rearrangement links TRBV6-5 to TRBJ2-3, with 7 bases matching TRBD1. V was clipped by 2 bases and J by 6 bases; unmatched bases: 2. Germline V gives CDR1 MNHEY, CDR2 SVGAGI. CDR3 size: 13 residues. CDR3 coding DNA: TGTGCCAGCAGTTACACAGGGGAGGATACGCAGTATTTT. This encodes CASSYTGEDTQYF.

This chain uses TRBV4-1 with TRBJ2-7, with D possibly being TRBD2 (6 bases). The germline gives CDR1 MGHRA, CDR2 YSYEKL. CDR3 size: 16 residues. The V and J ends lost 3 bases and 4 bases respectively, with 19 bases between them. CDR3 residues: CASSQGGRDGLYEQYF. As DNA, the CDR3 is TGCGCCAGCAGCCAGGGAGGCCGGGACGGATTATACGAGCAGTACTTC.

This chain uses TRBV5-1 with TRBJ1-2, with TRBD1 identical over 7 bases. With V trimmed by 0 bases and J by 8 bases, 7 bases remained unmatched. Germline values: CDR1 SGHRS, CDR2 YFSETQ. This CDR3 has 14 amino acids. CDR3 in DNA: TGCGCCAGCAGCTTGGGATACAGGGGCCAAGGCTACACCTTC. Amino acid sequence: CASSLGYRGQGYTF. Based on the CDR3 plus reference TRBV5-1 and TRBJ1-2, the full variable domain is KAGVTQTPRYLIKTRGQQVTLSCSPISGHRSVSWYQQTPGQGLQFLFEYFSETQRNKGNFPGRFSGRQFSNSRSEMNVSTLELGDSALYLCASSLGYRGQGYTFGSGTRLTVV.

The V and J genes are TRBV10-1 and TRBJ2-6; D unresolved. This CDR3 has 13 residues. V lost 9 bases to trimming and J lost 0 bases, with 6 bases between them. Looked up from germline, CDR1 is WNHNN and CDR2 is SYGVQD (reference sequence). CDR3 nucleotide sequence: TGCGCCAGTTCGTACTCTGGGGCCAACGTCCTGACTTTC. Amino acid sequence: CASSYSGANVLTF.

The V and J genes are TRBV5-5 and TRBJ2-7; no clear D gene. The CDR3 length is 12 residues. Germline CDR1 is SGHKS and CDR2 is YYEKEE (reference sequence). V was pared by 4 bases and J by 1 base, with 6 bases between. Here the CDR3 DNA reads TGTGCCAGCAGCGTCAGGTCCTACGAGCAGTACTTC. It specifies CASSVRSYEQYF.

This clone was observed a handful of times. This chain joins TRBV2 and TRBJ2-5, with 9 bases that match TRBD1. J was trimmed by 3 bases and V by 4 bases; bases with no gene match: 0. Per the germline V gene, CDR1 is SNHLY and CDR2 is FYNNEI. This CDR3 spans 13 amino acids. The CDR3 sequence is CASSGDREETQYF. In nucleotides, the CDR3 is TGTGCCAGCAGTGGGGACAGGGAAGAGACCCAGTACTTC.

The chain recombines TRBV19 with TRBJ2-7; the D gene is possibly TRBD2 (7 bases). V shed 5 bases and J shed 6 bases, with 14 bases lying between them. This CDR3 region has 13 residues. Germline loops: CDR1 LNHDA, CDR2 SQIVND (reference sequence). CDR3 in DNA: TGTGCCAGTAGTCCCACCGGGGGGCGCGAGCAGTACTTC. Protein: CASSPTGGREQYF. Combining the CDR3 with reference TRBV19 and TRBJ2-7 gives the whole variable domain DGGITQSPKYLFRKEGQNVTLSCEQNLNHDAMYWYRQDPGQGLRLIYYSQIVNDFQKGDIAEGYSVSREKKESFPLTVTSAQKNPTAFYLCASSPTGGREQYFGPGTRLTVT.

The chain is built from TRBV21-1 and TRBJ2-7; TRBD2, the D gene given by the table, was not confirmed from the DNA. TRBV21-1 is a pseudogene locus. The CDR3 contains 19 residues. The CDR3 spells CASSNKGARLGSTPYEQYF. The CDR3 DNA follows: TGTGCCAGCAGCAATAAGGGAGCGAGGTTGGGTTCGACCCCCTACGAGCAGTACTTC.

The chain combines TRBV4-1 with TRBJ1-5, with D perhaps TRBD1 (5 bases). The CDR3 is 17 amino acids. V was shortened by 4 bases and J by 2 bases, with 18 bases between the two germline ends. In germline, CDR1 is MGHRA, CDR2 YSYEKL. The CDR3, as DNA: TGCGCCAGCAGCCCCGTTTGGAGGGGAGAAGGCAATCAGCCCCAGCATTTT. Encoded protein: CASSPVWRGEGNQPQHF.

This rearrangement joins TRBV15 to TRBJ2-2; 8 bases map to TRBD1. V was pared by 7 bases and J by 7 bases, with 8 bases of the junction left unmatched. The CDR3 length is 14 residues. Germline V gene lookup returns CDR1 LNHNV and CDR2 YYDKDF (reference sequence). The CDR3 nucleotides are TGTGCCACCATGACGGACAGGGCGGGCGGGGAGCTGTTTTTT. Translated: CATMTDRAGGELFF.

The rearrangement links TRBV7-2 to TRBJ2-2; D gene unclear. V was clipped by 5 bases and J by 0 bases, with 10 bases between them. Germline V gives CDR1 SGHTA, CDR2 FQGNSA. The CDR3 loop spans 15 amino acids. The CDR3 region is CASSQRRANTGELFF. CDR3 DNA: TGTGCCAGCAGCCAGCGACGAGCGAACACCGGGGAGCTGTTTTTT.

The chain has TRBV6-5 and TRBJ2-7; 11 positions match TRBD2. The CDR3 runs to 14 residues. Germline loops: CDR1 MNHEY, CDR2 SVGAGI. V was clipped by 5 bases and J by 4 bases; unmatched bases: 4. The CDR3 protein is CASSPTSGTYEQYF. For the CDR3, the DNA is TGTGCCAGCAGTCCGACTAGCGGGACATACGAGCAGTACTTC.

This chain uses TRBV25-1 with TRBJ2-5; TRBD2 agrees at 11 bases. The CDR3 length is 17 residues. With 4 bases clipped from V and 6 bases from J, the junction kept 13 bases outside the gene matches. Germline V gives CDR1 MGHDK, CDR2 SYGVNS. The CDR3 region is CASSGYGSGGAGKTQYF. CDR3 coding DNA: TGTGCCAGCAGTGGCTATGGTAGCGGGGGGGCCGGGAAGACCCAGTACTTC.

CDR3 protein: CASSRDSSYNEQFF. In DNA, the CDR3 is TGTGCCAGCAGCCGCGACAGCTCCTACAATGAGCAGTTCTTC. The genes are TRBV11-3 and TRBJ2-1; D perhaps matches TRBD1 (5 bases). The CDR3 runs 14 residues. The V and J ends lost 5 bases and 0 bases respectively, with 8 bases between them. Per germline, CDR1 SGHNT and CDR2 YENEEA.

The gene calls are TRBV5-1 and TRBJ2-1; possibly TRBD2 for D (6 bases). The germline V gene encodes CDR1 SGHRS and CDR2 YFSETQ. The V gene lost 4 bases and the J gene lost 9 bases, with 20 bases spanning the gap. The CDR3 consists of 15 residues. CDR3 amino acids: CASSPEGRPEGEQFF. CDR3 coding DNA: TGCGCCAGCAGCCCAGAAGGGAGGCCCGAGGGTGAGCAGTTCTTC. Full variable domain (missing parts from reference TRBV5-1 and TRBJ2-1): KAGVTQTPRYLIKTRGQQVTLSCSPISGHRSVSWYQQTPGQGLQFLFEYFSETQRNKGNFPGRFSGRQFSNSRSEMNVSTLELGDSALYLCASSPEGRPEGEQFFGPGTRLTVL.

The V and J genes are TRBV7-7 and TRBJ1-1, with a tentative D call TRBD1 (5 bases). The CDR3 totals 16 residues. V lost 5 bases and J lost 0, with 16 bases in between. Germline V gene lookup returns CDR1 SSHAT and CDR2 FNYEAQ (reference sequence). In DNA form, the CDR3 reads TGTGCCAGCAGCCCGCTGGGGGGGGTCCTGAACACTGAAGCTTTCTTT. Its protein product is CASSPLGGVLNTEAFF. Full variable domain (outside the CDR3, taken from reference TRBV7-7 and TRBJ1-1): GAGVSQSPRYKVTKRGQDVTLRCDPISSHATLYWYQQALGQGPEFLTYFNYEAQPDKSGLPSDRFSAERPEGSISTLTIQRTEQRDSAMYRCASSPLGGVLNTEAFFGQGTRLTVV.

The chain uses TRBV6-5 and TRBJ1-2; tentatively, D is TRBD1 (6 bases). This CDR3 spans 13 amino acids. Germline V CDR1 and CDR2: MNHEY, SVGAGI. With 0 bases removed from V and 4 bases from J, the gap between germline ends came to 6 bases. The CDR3 DNA sequence: TGTGCCAGCAGTTACTCCAGGGGCTATGGCTACACCTTC. Translation: CASSYSRGYGYTF.

This chain joins TRBV6-5 and TRBJ1-1, with D perhaps matching TRBD1 (6 bases). CDR3 size: 14 residues. The V gene's germline CDR1 is MNHEY and CDR2 SVGAGI. The V and J ends lost 4 bases and 1 base respectively, with 10 bases between them. The CDR3 DNA reads as TGTGCCAGCAGTTCCGGGACACAGAACACTGAAGCTTTCTTT. Encoded protein: CASSSGTQNTEAFF.

The J gene is TRBJ2-5, the V gene TRBV6-6; 7 nucleotides line up with TRBD1. V lost 5 bases and J lost 5; bases outside the gene matches: 20. This CDR3 is built from 18 residues. Germline V CDR1 and CDR2: MNHNY, SVGAGI (reference sequence). Here the CDR3 reads CASSPSSDRVFAMETQYF. CDR3 nucleotides: TGTGCCAGCAGTCCGTCGTCCGACAGGGTATTTGCAATGGAGACCCAGTACTTC.

This clone was observed a handful of times. The chain carries TRBV4-1 and TRBJ1-3; 7 bases line up with TRBD1. The CDR3 totals 16 residues. CDR1 is MGHRA and CDR2 is YSYEKL in the germline V gene. The J segment lost 0 bases and the V segment lost 4 bases, leaving 6 bases of the junction unmatched. Here the CDR3 reads CASSLRGQSSGNTIYF. In DNA form, the CDR3 reads TGCGCCAGCAGCCTTCGGGGACAGAGCTCTGGAAACACCATATATTTT.

The rearrangement links TRBV3-1 (or the pseudogene TRBV3-2) to TRBJ2-2; 15 bases map to TRBD2. Germline CDR1 reads LGHDT; CDR2 reads YNNKEL (reference sequence). The CDR3 runs 19 residues. Trimming removed 3 bases from V and 5 bases from J; junction bases left unmatched: 10. CDR3 bases: TGTGCCAGCAGCCAGCCCGGAGGACTAGCGGGGGGGTTGACCGGGGAGCTGTTTTTT. Amino acids: CASSQPGGLAGGLTGELFF.

Regarding this clone: Other DNA sequences in the sample encode the same CDR3. The chain carries TRBV30 and TRBJ2-7; D perhaps matches TRBD2 (6 bases). Germline CDR1 and CDR2: GTSNPN and SVGIG (reference sequence). Trimming cost V 3 bases and J 6 bases, with 12 bases left between them. The CDR3 contains 12 residues. CDR3 region: CAWRGAGREQYF. The CDR3 DNA reads TGTGCCTGGAGAGGGGCGGGGCGCGAGCAGTACTTC.

CDR3 sequence: CASSLQPGTEAFF. The DNA for the CDR3 is TGTGCCAGCAGCCTCCAGCCAGGTACTGAAGCTTTCTTT. J is TRBJ1-1 and V is TRBV9; no firm D call. Per germline, CDR1 SGDLS and CDR2 YYNGEE. V shed 4 bases and J shed 5 bases, with 12 bases lying between them. This CDR3 has 13 amino acids. Together with reference TRBV9 and TRBJ1-1, the CDR3 gives the full variable domain: DSGVTQTPKHLITATGQRVTLRCSPRSGDLSVYWYQQSLDQGLQFLIQYYNGEERAKGNILERFSAQQFPDLHSELNLSSLELGDSALYFCASSLQPGTEAFFGQGTRLTVV.

The CDR3 is CASSPDLGGYTF. CDR3 sequence (DNA): TGCGCCAGCAGCCCTGACCTAGGTGGCTACACCTTC. The chain uses TRBV5-1 and TRBJ1-2, with D uncertain. In germline, CDR1 is SGHRS, CDR2 YFSETQ. This CDR3 region has 12 residues. V lost 4 bases to trimming and J lost 7 bases, with 11 bases between them. The whole variable domain, filled in from reference TRBV5-1 and TRBJ1-2, reads KAGVTQTPRYLIKTRGQQVTLSCSPISGHRSVSWYQQTPGQGLQFLFEYFSETQRNKGNFPGRFSGRQFSNSRSEMNVSTLELGDSALYLCASSPDLGGYTFGSGTRLTVV.

A few counts support this clone. This chain uses TRBV19 with TRBJ1-5; 11 positions agree with TRBD1. V dropped 1 base and J dropped 5; count of bases not matched to a gene: 1. This CDR3 has 15 residues. Per germline, CDR1 LNHDA and CDR2 SQIVND (reference sequence). Written as DNA, the CDR3 is TGTGCCAGTAGTATAGGGACAGGGGGCCATCAGCCCCAGCATTTT. Translated, it gives CASSIGTGGHQPQHF.

The J gene is TRBJ2-2, the V gene TRBV2, with TRBD1 matching 8 bases. The CDR3 totals 13 residues. Trimming at V came to 6 bases and at J to 11 bases, leaving 8 bases not matched to a gene. The germline V gene encodes CDR1 SNHLY and CDR2 FYNNEI. The CDR3 nucleotides read TGTGCCAGCAGGATACAGGGGGAGTTAGAGCTGTTTTTT. Translation gives CASRIQGELELFF.

The chain uses TRBV5-1 and TRBJ1-1, with 7 bases matching TRBD1. The CDR3 is made up of 15 amino acids. J was trimmed by 0 bases and V by 3 bases; bases with no gene match: 5. Germline CDR1 and CDR2: SGHRS and YFSETQ. The CDR3: CASSSTGALNTEAFF. The CDR3 DNA follows: TGCGCCAGCAGCTCAACAGGGGCCCTGAACACTGAAGCTTTCTTT.

The V and J genes are TRBV29-1 and TRBJ1-2, with 11 bases that match TRBD1. The CDR3 contains 14 residues. Germline V CDR1 and CDR2: SQVTM, ANQGSEA. The V segment lost 5 bases and the J segment 6 bases; nucleotides outside the gene matches: 8. This chain's CDR3 is CSVPTGQGGDGYTF. DNA of the CDR3: TGCAGCGTTCCCACGGGACAGGGGGGTGATGGCTACACCTTC.

The J gene is TRBJ1-6, the V gene TRBV20-1; D gene uncertain. The CDR3 runs 14 residues. Trimming took off 3 bases at V and 0 bases at J, with 6 bases between the two ends. Germline loops: CDR1 DFQATT, CDR2 SNEGSKA (reference sequence). In nucleotides, the CDR3 is TGCAGTGCTAGTATCAGCTCCTATAATTCACCCCTCCACTTT. Encoded protein: CSASISSYNSPLHF.

The chain links TRBV2 to TRBJ2-5, with a possible D match to TRBD2 (8 bases). V was pared by 6 bases and J by 10 bases, with 15 bases between. The CDR3 sequence is 12 residues long. The germline CDR1 and CDR2 sequences are SNHLY and FYNNEI. CDR3 DNA: TGTGCCAGCAGGTCGGGAGGGGGCATCCAGTACTTC. Encoded protein: CASRSGGGIQYF.